This is a list of T cell receptor beta chains from one sample in a study of OX40 agonist ivuxolimab in advanced cancers. The protocol was immunoSEQ multiplex PCR, while the TCRdb copy is restricted to in-frame clones and leaves out a portion. The sample has some 40,000 clones; 91% are singletons. The sample here was CD4+ or CD8+ T cells sorted from blood, taken in a trial of the OX40 agonist ivuxolimab. These receptors came from an adult with an advanced solid tumor such as melanoma, head and neck, liver or kidney cancer. CDR3s include the opening cysteine and the closing phenylalanine or tryptophan. Fields, in order: clone size, D gene, CDR3 length, J gene, V gene, CDR3 protein, CDR3 DNA. A D gene is named only where the DNA matches it firmly. Clone size is stated in some rows and not others, as once, few, many or a class when expanded.

.,.,16,TRBJ2-5,TRBV11-2,CASSLEAWGSAAPQYF,TGTGCCAGCAGCTTAGAGGCGTGGGGGTCCGCAGCGCCCCAGTACTTC
.,TRBD1,16,TRBJ2-6,TRBV7-9,CATIDRVSSGANVLTF,TGTGCCACAATCGACAGGGTGAGCTCTGGGGCCAACGTCCTGACTTTC
.,TRBD2,15,TRBJ2-7,TRBV7-2,CASSLSGRIFYEQYF,TGTGCCAGCAGCTTATCCGGGAGGATCTTCTACGAGCAGTACTTC
.,.,13,TRBJ2-7,TRBV11-2,CASSFGGSYEQYF,TGTGCCAGCAGCTTCGGCGGCTCCTACGAGCAGTACTTC
few,.,12,TRBJ2-5,TRBV7-8,CASSEGWETQYF,TGTGCCAGCAGTGAGGGGTGGGAGACCCAGTACTTC
.,.,16,TRBJ1-2,TRBV4-2,CASSQVSSHAGSGYTF,TGTGCCAGCAGCCAAGTCTCCAGTCATGCCGGGAGTGGCTACACCTTC
.,TRBD1,17,TRBJ1-1,TRBV7-9,CASSHPGQGALNTEAFF,TGTGCCAGCAGCCACCCGGGACAGGGGGCCCTGAACACTGAAGCTTTCTTT
.,.,14,TRBJ1-3,TRBV4-2,CASSQVTGGNTIYF,TGTGCCAGCAGCCAAGTTACCGGTGGAAACACCATATATTTT
.,TRBD2,15,TRBJ2-3,TRBV27,CASSLTSGRPDTQYF,TGTGCCAGCAGTTTGACTAGCGGGAGACCAGATACGCAGTATTTT
.,.,12,TRBJ2-4,TRBV27,CASSQSSGIQYF,TGTGCCAGCAGTCAGTCCTCAGGTATTCAGTACTTC
.,.,15,TRBJ1-1,TRBV7-9,CASSLARDPNTEAFF,TGTGCCAGCAGCTTAGCCCGCGACCCGAACACTGAAGCTTTCTTT
.,.,13,TRBJ2-5,TRBV29-1,CSVEGRAQETQYF,TGCAGCGTTGAGGGCAGGGCGCAAGAGACCCAGTACTTC
.,.,14,TRBJ1-1,TRBV5-4,CASSLEHINTEAFF,TGTGCCAGCAGCTTGGAACATATAAACACTGAAGCTTTCTTT
once,.,16,TRBJ1-5,TRBV4-2,CASSQDRDRRNQPQHF,TGTGCCAGCAGCCAAGATAGGGACCGACGCAATCAGCCCCAGCATTTT
.,.,13,TRBJ2-7,TRBV27,CASSITPYYEQYF,TGTGCCAGCAGTATTACACCTTACTACGAGCAGTACTTC
.,.,15,TRBJ2-3,TRBV15,CATSREGLGADTQYF,TGTGCCACCAGCAGAGAGGGGCTAGGAGCAGATACGCAGTATTTT
.,.,14,TRBJ2-5,TRBV28,CASRLTGGEETQYF,TGTGCCAGCAGGCTGACGGGGGGCGAAGAGACCCAGTACTTC
.,.,14,TRBJ1-1,TRBV29-1,CSVDPSGVGTEAFF,TGCAGCGTTGACCCTTCGGGGGTCGGCACTGAAGCTTTCTTT
.,TRBD1,13,TRBJ1-2,TRBV10-3,CAISDRVGYGYTF,TGTGCCATCAGCGACAGGGTCGGCTATGGCTACACCTTC
.,.,13,TRBJ1-1,TRBV9,CASSGQGNTEAFF,TGTGCCAGCAGCGGGCAGGGGAACACTGAAGCTTTCTTT
.,TRBD1,15,TRBJ1-2,TRBV25-1,CASNHRTGILSGYTF,TGTGCCAGCAACCATCGGACAGGGATTCTTTCTGGCTACACCTTC
.,.,15,TRBJ2-1,TRBV29-1,CSVEGIGSSYNEQFF,TGCAGCGTTGAAGGGATAGGGAGCTCCTACAATGAGCAGTTCTTC